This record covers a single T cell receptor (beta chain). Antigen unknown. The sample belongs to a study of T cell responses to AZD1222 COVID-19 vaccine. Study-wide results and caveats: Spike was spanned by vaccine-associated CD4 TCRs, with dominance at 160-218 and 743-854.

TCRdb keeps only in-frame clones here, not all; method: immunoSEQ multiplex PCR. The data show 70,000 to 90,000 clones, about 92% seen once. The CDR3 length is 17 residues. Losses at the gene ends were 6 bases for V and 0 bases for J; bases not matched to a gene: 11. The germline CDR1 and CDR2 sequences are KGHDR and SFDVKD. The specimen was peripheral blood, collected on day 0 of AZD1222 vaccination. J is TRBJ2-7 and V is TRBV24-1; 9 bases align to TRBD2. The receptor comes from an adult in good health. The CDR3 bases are TGTGCCACCAGTCCCCCGCGGGGGGGGACTTCCTCCTACGAGCAGTACTTC. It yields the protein CATSPPRGGTSSYEQYF.